This T cell receptor beta chain derives from a study of blood T cell repertoires in COVID-19. Overall study context: The study drew acute and convalescent COVID-19 samples from the United States, Italy and Spain. Sample material is recorded as cDNA or gDNA derived from T cells, B-cell-depleted T cells, or PBMCs.

Self-reported history from a screening survey and questionnaire set each donor's cohort. In the original workflow: The authors estimated nucleated cell counts from reference gene primer amplification. Method: immunoSEQ multiplex PCR; TCRdb's copy keeps in-frame clones and lacks some. That table furnishes V, J and clone size, whereas the DNA furnished D and trimming. The table has fewer than 250,000 clones, roughly 84% seen once. The sample comprised PBMCs or T cells enriched from blood (not recorded which). The clonotype originates from a woman in her thirties or forties who had recovered from COVID-19.

As DNA, the CDR3 is TGCGCCAGCAGCCAAGGAAGGGGACTAGCGGGTCCGGAGACCCAGTACTTC. Protein sequence: CASSQGRGLAGPETQYF. The chain employs TRBV4-1 and TRBJ2-5, with 12 bases that match TRBD2. V shed 1 base and J 5 bases; nucleotides not matched to a gene: 8. CDR1 is MGHRA and CDR2 is YSYEKL in the germline V gene. CDR3 size: 17 residues.